These T cell receptor beta chains were read from a single sample in a study of beta chain features in type 1 diabetes. Here immunoSEQ multiplex PCR was the method, and the copy in TCRdb shows in-frame clones only, minus some. The sample yields some 330,000 clones, 11% seen once. The sequencing sample was made of naive CD4+ T cells from blood. These receptors were obtained from a woman aged 25 to 39 in good health. Both conserved end residues are part of each CDR3. Each record gives: clone size, V gene, D gene, J gene, CDR3 DNA, CDR3 protein. The D gene is left open where the match is weak. Size tells how often a clone was seen (once, few, many) or the class of an expanded clone, and some rows leave it out.

few	TRBV9	TRBD1	TRBJ2-7	TGTGCCAGCAGCGTAGAGGGGACAGGGCCATACGAGCAGTACTTC	CASSVEGTGPYEQYF
-	TRBV9	-	TRBJ2-7	TGTGCCAGCAGCGTAGCGCCTACCTACGAGCAGTACTTC	CASSVAPTYEQYF
-	TRBV7-6	-	TRBJ2-7	TGTGCCAGCAGCTCCTCAGGGATGTCGCAGTACTTC	CASSSSGMSQYF
few	TRBV30	-	TRBJ1-5	TGTGCCTGGAACGGGGGGAGCAATCAGCCCCAGCATTTT	CAWNGGSNQPQHF
-	TRBV19	-	TRBJ2-5	TGTGCCAGTAGTAAGACCGCTAGACAAGAGACCCAGTACTTC	CASSKTARQETQYF
-	TRBV7-2	-	TRBJ2-1	TGTGCCAGCAGCTTAGGAGGCCCGAATGAGCAGTTCTTC	CASSLGGPNEQFF
few	TRBV2	-	TRBJ2-7	TGTGCCAGCATGAGACAACTTGTAAACTACGAGCAGTACTTC	CASMRQLVNYEQYF
few	TRBV6-5	TRBD1	TRBJ1-5	TGTGCCAGCAGTCCGGGACAGGGCGGAAATCAGCCCCAGCATTTT	CASSPGQGGNQPQHF
-	TRBV28	-	TRBJ2-3	TGTGCCAGCAGTTTCGGGAGCAGCACAGATACGCAGTATTTT	CASSFGSSTDTQYF
-	TRBV4-2	TRBD2	TRBJ2-7	TGTGCCAGCAGCCAAGCACTAGCGACCGAGCAGTACTTC	CASSQALATEQYF
few	TRBV2	-	TRBJ2-5	TGTGCCAGCAGTAAAAATACAGGAACCCAAGAGACCCAGTACTTC	CASSKNTGTQETQYF
-	TRBV30	TRBD1	TRBJ1-3	TGTGCCTGGAGTGTAGGGACAGGCTCTGGAAACACCATATATTTT	CAWSVGTGSGNTIYF
once	TRBV11-3	TRBD2	TRBJ2-3	TGTGCCAGCAGCTCACCCCTAGCGGGGGACACAGATACGCAGTATTTT	CASSSPLAGDTDTQYF
few	TRBV25-1	TRBD2	TRBJ2-7	TGTGCCAGCAGCGGACTAGGTGCGACCTACGAGCAGTACTTC	CASSGLGATYEQYF
-	TRBV5-6	TRBD1	TRBJ2-7	TGTGCCAGCAGCGGCCCCGGGACAGAATCCTACGAGCAGTACTTC	CASSGPGTESYEQYF
few	TRBV25-1	-	TRBJ2-7	TGTGCCAGCAGTGAACAGGCGAGCTCCTACGAGCAGTACTTC	CASSEQASSYEQYF